A single sample gave rise to the 20 T cell receptor beta chains below, sequenced in a study of T cell repertoires in aging, cancer and after chemotherapy. Peripheral blood genomic DNA, not sorted cells or RNA, was the template. A mixed TRB-A/B primer pool amplified rearranged TRB by multiplex touch-down PCR. MiXCR, applied by TCRdb to the multiplex PCR reads, yields one record per CDR3 protein. The repertoire holds about 14,000 distinct CDR3 sequences, with under 30% as singletons. Sample: blood. These receptors all stem from a human donor in good health.

In this sample, this clonotype turned up many times. The chain carries TRBV19 and TRBJ1-6; TRBD1 is a possible D gene (5 bases). The CDR3 is made up of 16 amino acids. Germline assignment: CDR1 LNHDA and CDR2 SQIVND (reference sequence). The ends were cut back, 5 bases at V and 0 bases at J, with 11 bases in the middle. CDR3 nucleotides: TGTGCCAGTAGTCCCTCAGGGAGCTCCTATAATTCACCCCTCCACTTT. It encodes CASSPSGSSYNSPLHF.

V usage is TRBV28 and J usage is TRBJ2-7; 9 positions match TRBD2. CDR3 size: 14 residues. Germline assignment: CDR1 MDHEN and CDR2 SYDVKM. V trimming: 5 bases; J trimming: 7 bases; junction bases outside the gene matches: 9. The CDR3 nucleotides are TGTGCCAGCAGTGTCTTAGCGGGGGTGGTTGAGCAGTACTTC. This codes for CASSVLAGVVEQYF.

The chain carries TRBV4-3 and TRBJ2-2; D ambiguous. The length of the CDR3 is 14 residues. Trimming stripped 0 bases from V and 1 base from J, with 3 bases between. The germline V gene has CDR1 LGHNA and CDR2 YSLEER. The CDR3, as DNA: TGCGCCAGCAGCCAAGAGGGGAACACCGGGGAGCTGTTTTTT. Its protein is CASSQEGNTGELFF.

The chain has TRBV20-1 and TRBJ2-5; 12 nucleotides match TRBD2. Germline V gene sequence: CDR1 DFQATT, CDR2 SNEGSKA (reference sequence). This CDR3 comprises 16 residues. The J segment lost 0 bases and the V segment lost 2 bases, leaving 4 bases of the junction unmatched. The CDR3 DNA sequence: TGCAGTGCTAGAACTAGCGGGGGGAACTACCAAGAGACCCAGTACTTC. It is translated as CSARTSGGNYQETQYF.

This chain links TRBV5-4 with TRBJ1-2; D may be TRBD1 (6 bases). The V and J ends lost 0 bases and 4 bases respectively, with 10 bases between them. The CDR3 covers 14 residues. CDR1 is SGHNT, CDR2 YYREEE, per germline (reference sequence). The DNA of the CDR3 is TGTGCCAGCAGCTTGGATCTGGGGGCCTATGGCTACACCTTC. This sequence encodes CASSLDLGAYGYTF.

The table lists this clonotype with a few counts. The chain combines TRBV5-4 with TRBJ1-2; 7 positions match TRBD1. The CDR3 runs 14 residues. In germline, CDR1 is SGHNT, CDR2 YYREEE (reference sequence). V lost 4 bases and J lost 7; bases outside the gene matches: 10. CDR3: CASSTTGLRPGYTF. For the CDR3, the DNA is TGTGCCAGCAGCACGACAGGGTTGCGTCCTGGCTACACCTTC.

This clonotype was found a few times. The chain recombines TRBV6-4 with TRBJ1-1; D is unresolved. Germline lookup yields CDR1 MRHNA and CDR2 SNTAGT. V lost 4 bases to trimming and J lost 1 base, with 7 bases between them. The CDR3 is 13 amino acids. The CDR3 DNA follows: TGTGCCAGCAGTGTTTACACGAACACTGAAGCTTTCTTT. This codes for CASSVYTNTEAFF.

The chain employs TRBV25-1 and TRBJ2-3, with 8 bases lining up with TRBD1. Germline CDR1 is MGHDK and CDR2 is SYGVNS. Unmatched junction bases numbered 9, after V lost 4 bases and J lost 0 bases. This CDR3 region has 17 residues. CDR3 amino acids: CASSATGQERSTDTQYF. The CDR3 DNA follows: TGTGCCAGCAGTGCAACGGGACAGGAGCGTAGCACAGATACGCAGTATTTT.

The J gene is TRBJ2-3, the V gene TRBV5-4, with D uncertain. V shed 1 base and J shed 5 bases, with 8 bases lying between them. The CDR3 is 13 residues long. Germline V gives CDR1 SGHNT, CDR2 YYREEE (reference sequence). The chain's CDR3 is CASSLPAGDTQYF. The CDR3, as DNA: TGTGCCAGCAGCTTGCCTGCTGGAGATACGCAGTATTTT. Looking up the rest from reference TRBV5-4 and TRBJ2-3 gives the full variable domain: ETGVTQSPTHLIKTRGQQVTLRCSSQSGHNTVSWYQQALGQGPQFIFQYYREEENGRGNFPPRFSGLQFPNYSSELNVNALELDDSALYLCASSLPAGDTQYFGPGTRLTVL.

This clonotype was picked up a small number of times. V gene TRBV7-9 combines with J gene TRBJ2-5; 14 nucleotides align to TRBD2. Unmatched junction bases numbered 7, after V lost 5 bases and J lost 2 bases. Germline CDR1 is SEHNR and CDR2 is FQNEAQ (reference sequence). The CDR3 loop spans 17 amino acids. CDR3 in DNA: TGTGCCAGCAGCCTTATGCGGACTAGCGGGGGGCAAGAGACCCAGTACTTC. Its translation: CASSLMRTSGGQETQYF.

In this sample, this clonotype turned up a few times. The CDR3 DNA reads as TGCAGTGCCCCGCGGATGGGGGCCGGCAATCAGCCCCAGCATTTT. It specifies CSAPRMGAGNQPQHF. The V call is TRBV20-1, the J call TRBJ1-5; D may be TRBD1 (6 bases). The germline V and J ends were trimmed by 6 bases and 2 bases, with 17 bases remaining between them. The CDR3 is 15 amino acids. CDR1 and CDR2 from the germline V gene are DFQATT and SNEGSKA (reference sequence).

This clonotype was recorded at least ten times. The V gene is TRBV19, the J gene TRBJ1-2; 8 positions match TRBD1. Germline V gene sequence: CDR1 LNHDA, CDR2 SQIVND (reference sequence). V shed 3 bases, J shed 6 bases, and the junction held 6 bases outside the gene matches. The CDR3 sequence is 14 residues long. The CDR3 loop is CASSIRDRIDGYTF. CDR3 DNA: TGTGCCAGTAGTATTAGGGACAGGATCGATGGCTACACCTTC.

This clonotype has a handful of counts. The rearrangement uses TRBV28 and TRBJ2-3; a weak D match, TRBD1 (5 bases). This CDR3 has 14 amino acids. The V gene's germline CDR1 is MDHEN and CDR2 SYDVKM. V gave up 3 bases and J gave up 0 bases, with 7 bases separating them. The CDR3 DNA sequence: TGTGCCAGCAGTTTGGACACTAGCACAGATACGCAGTATTTT. It codes for CASSLDTSTDTQYF. Full variable domain (remainder filled in from reference TRBV28 and TRBJ2-3): DVKVTQSSRYLVKRTGEKVFLECVQDMDHENMFWYRQDPGLGLRLIYFSYDVKMKEKGDIPEGYSVSREKKERFSLILESASTNQTSMYLCASSLDTSTDTQYFGPGTRLTVL.

The chain employs TRBV4-3 and TRBJ2-1; the match to TRBD1 covers 9 bases. V lost 0 bases to trimming and J lost 6 bases; unmatched junction nucleotides: 9. Germline loops: CDR1 LGHNA, CDR2 YSLEER. The CDR3 is 17 amino acids. Here the CDR3 reads CASSQDGTGTGRNEQFF. CDR3 in DNA: TGCGCCAGCAGCCAAGATGGGACCGGGACAGGGCGCAATGAGCAGTTCTTC.

This clonotype was counted only a few times. The chain employs TRBV28 and TRBJ1-5; D not resolved. The germline gives CDR1 MDHEN, CDR2 SYDVKM. V was pared by 2 bases and J by 5 bases, with 13 bases between. The CDR3 covers 15 residues. Here the CDR3 DNA reads TGTGCCAGCAGTTTAGCCAGCGTAAGAGATCAGCCCCAGCATTTT. Its protein product is CASSLASVRDQPQHF. Full variable domain (outside the CDR3, taken from reference TRBV28 and TRBJ1-5): DVKVTQSSRYLVKRTGEKVFLECVQDMDHENMFWYRQDPGLGLRLIYFSYDVKMKEKGDIPEGYSVSREKKERFSLILESASTNQTSMYLCASSLASVRDQPQHFGDGTRLSIL.

This clonotype turned up a few times. The V call is TRBV15, the J call TRBJ1-1; D is unclear. The CDR3 is 14 residues long. Deletions cut 0 bases from V and 3 bases from J, with 8 bases between. The germline V gene encodes CDR1 LNHNV and CDR2 YYDKDF (reference sequence). The CDR3 coding sequence is TGTGCCACCAGCAGAGATCTGACCGACACTGAAGCTTTCTTT. It yields the protein CATSRDLTDTEAFF. Using reference TRBV15 and TRBJ1-1 for the parts outside the CDR3, the full variable domain is DAMVIQNPRYQVTQFGKPVTLSCSQTLNHNVMYWYQQKSSQAPKLLFHYYDKDFNNEADTPDNFQSRRPNTSFCFLDIRSPGLGDTAMYLCATSRDLTDTEAFFGQGTRLTVV.

J is TRBJ1-3 and V is TRBV6-5; no definite D call. This CDR3 has 14 residues. CDR1 is MNHEY, CDR2 SVGAGI, per germline. The V gene lost 2 bases and the J gene lost 1 base, with 6 bases spanning the gap. The CDR3 DNA sequence: TGTGCCAGCAGTTACGACATATCTGGAAACACCATATATTTT. It encodes CASSYDISGNTIYF.

This clonotype appeared a few times. The chain links TRBV5-4 to TRBJ2-7; TRBD2 matches 7 bases. V dropped 4 bases and J dropped 3; count of bases not matched to a gene: 4. The CDR3 has 13 amino acids. Germline V gives CDR1 SGHNT, CDR2 YYREEE (reference sequence). The CDR3 nucleotides read TGTGCCAGCAGCCAAGGGAGGGACTACGAGCAGTACTTC. This translates into CASSQGRDYEQYF.

The gene calls are TRBV7-2 and TRBJ1-6; 8 bases line up with TRBD1. Trimming cost V 1 base and J 12 bases; bases outside gene matches: 8. Germline V gene lookup returns CDR1 SGHTA and CDR2 FQGNSA. The CDR3 loop spans 15 amino acids. The CDR3 here is CASSLEGAGGLPLHF. In nucleotides, the CDR3 is TGTGCCAGCAGCTTAGAGGGGGCAGGGGGCTTACCCCTCCACTTT.

This clonotype was seen at least ten times. The chain combines TRBV30 with TRBJ2-6; 9 nucleotides line up with TRBD1. V shed 2 bases, J shed 11 bases, and the junction held 4 bases outside the gene matches. Germline V gene data show CDR1 as GTSNPN and CDR2 as SVGIG (reference sequence). The CDR3 contains 13 residues. The CDR3 nucleotides are TGTGCCTGGAGTCTCGGGGACAGGGACGTCCTGACTTTC. It codes for CAWSLGDRDVLTF.